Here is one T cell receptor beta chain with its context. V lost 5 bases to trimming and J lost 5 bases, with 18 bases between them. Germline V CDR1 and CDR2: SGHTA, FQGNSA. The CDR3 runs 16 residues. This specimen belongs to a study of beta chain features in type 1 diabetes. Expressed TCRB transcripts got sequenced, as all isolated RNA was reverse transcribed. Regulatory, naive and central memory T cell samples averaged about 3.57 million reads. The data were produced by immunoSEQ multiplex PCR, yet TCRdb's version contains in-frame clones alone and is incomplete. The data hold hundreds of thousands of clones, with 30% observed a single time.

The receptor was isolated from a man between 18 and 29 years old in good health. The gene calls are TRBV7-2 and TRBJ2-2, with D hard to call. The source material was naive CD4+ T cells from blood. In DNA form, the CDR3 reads TGTGCCAGCAGCCCCCCGGGTGGGATGCGGACCGGGGAGCTGTTTTTT. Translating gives CASSPPGGMRTGELFF. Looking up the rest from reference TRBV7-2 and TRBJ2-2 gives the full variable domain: GAGVSQSPSNKVTEKGKDVELRCDPISGHTALYWYRQSLGQGLEFLIYFQGNSAPDKSGLPSDRFSAERTGGSVSTLTIQRTQQEDSAVYLCASSPPGGMRTGELFFGEGSRLTVL.